The sequence of this T cell receptor beta chain was determined in a study of CD8 T cells in ankylosing spondylitis. The CDR3 runs to 15 residues. V dropped 3 bases and J dropped 7 bases, with 16 bases sitting between them. Per the germline V gene, CDR1 is ENHRY and CDR2 is SYGVKD. The TCR beta libraries were generated through quantitative 5'-RACE incorporating molecular barcodes. TCRdb reprocessed the 5' RACE reads with MiXCR, giving one entry per CDR3 protein. This sample has nearly 250,000 distinct CDR3 sequences, with over 30% found just once. The TCR was taken from a male donor with ankylosing spondylitis or in good health (not recorded which). This chain connects TRBV10-3 to TRBJ2-1; possibly TRBD1 or TRBD2 for D (6 bases each). Input material: blood, either unsorted or a sorted T cell fraction (not recorded which). CDR3 residues: CAISDWGADGNEQFF. The CDR3 DNA reads TGTGCCATCAGTGATTGGGGGGCCGATGGGAATGAGCAGTTCTTC.